This TCR beta chain was profiled in a study of T-cell memory formation after mild COVID-19. V shed 2 bases and J shed 11 bases, with 20 bases lying between them. In germline, CDR1 is ENHRY, CDR2 SYGVKD. This CDR3 is built from 15 residues. TCRdb passed the 5' RACE reads through MiXCR, listing each CDR3 protein once. Among 290,000 or so distinct CDR3 sequences listed, roughly a fifth were seen once. General study results and limits: Clones which contracted sat mainly in CM and EM if CD4+, and in EMRA if CD8+.

This clonotype has just a few counts. Its target is unknown. The TCR sequence derives from a man between 18 and 35 years old who had mild COVID-19 (a few samples of this study predate the infection). Cell type and time point are not known. Input material: PBMCs or a T cell subset sorted from them (not recorded which). The V call is TRBV10-3, the J call TRBJ2-3; TRBD2 might be the D (6 bases). The CDR3 DNA sequence: TGTGCCATCAGTGAGCCAAGAACGGGAGAAGGTTTGCAGTATTTT. It translates to CAISEPRTGEGLQYF.